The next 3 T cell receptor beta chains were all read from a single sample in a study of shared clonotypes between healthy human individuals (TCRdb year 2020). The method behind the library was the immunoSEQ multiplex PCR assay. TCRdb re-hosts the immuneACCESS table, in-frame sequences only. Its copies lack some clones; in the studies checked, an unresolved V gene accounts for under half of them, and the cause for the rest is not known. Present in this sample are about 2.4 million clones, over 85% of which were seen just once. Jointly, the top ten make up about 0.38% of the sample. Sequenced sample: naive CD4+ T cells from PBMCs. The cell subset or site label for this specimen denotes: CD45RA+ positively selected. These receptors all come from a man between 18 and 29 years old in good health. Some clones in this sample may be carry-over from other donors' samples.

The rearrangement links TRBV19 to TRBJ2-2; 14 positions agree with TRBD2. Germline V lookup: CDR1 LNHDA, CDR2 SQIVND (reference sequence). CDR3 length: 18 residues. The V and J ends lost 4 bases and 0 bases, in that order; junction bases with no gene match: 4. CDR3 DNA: TGTGCCAGTAGTACCGGACTAGCGGGAGGACCGAACACCGGGGAGCTGTTTTTT. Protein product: CASSTGLAGGPNTGELFF.

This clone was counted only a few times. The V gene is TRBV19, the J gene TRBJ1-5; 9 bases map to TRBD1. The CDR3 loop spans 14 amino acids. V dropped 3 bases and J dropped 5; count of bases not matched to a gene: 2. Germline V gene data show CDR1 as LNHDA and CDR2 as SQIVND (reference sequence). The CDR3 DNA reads TGTGCCAGTAGTATGAGGACAGGGGATCAGCCCCAGCATTTT. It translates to CASSMRTGDQPQHF.

CDR3 in amino acids: CAISLDRGGEQYF. The CDR3 region has the DNA TGTGCCATCAGCCTAGACAGGGGAGGAGAGCAGTACTTC. J is TRBJ2-7 and V is TRBV10-3; 8 nucleotides agree with TRBD1. The germline V gene encodes CDR1 ENHRY and CDR2 SYGVKD. This CDR3 is built from 13 residues. The V and J ends lost 6 bases and 7 bases, in that order; junction bases with no gene match: 8.